This T cell receptor beta chain was retrieved from a study of blood T cell repertoires in COVID-19 (dated by TCRdb to the early 2020s). Study-level background: Samples covering the acute and convalescent phases of COVID-19 were provided by collaborators in the United States, Italy and Spain. The material from the prospective study consisted of cDNA or gDNA derived from T cells, B-cell-depleted T cells, or PBMCs. The dataset comprised deeply sampled blood TCRbeta repertoires from subjects exposed to, actively infected with, or recovered from COVID-19. The repertoires were made available in a free public database intended to serve as a resource for research on the immune response to SARS-CoV-2. The samples were drawn from the first 160 participants of the ongoing ImmuneRACE study and from 1,254 subjects provided by 6 global collaborators. The sample metadata nearly always contained a de-identified subject ID, COVID-19 status, age in years and sex. Where available, HLA class I and class II types were taken from metadata supplied by the sample provider and were not determined by assay-based typing. Beyond this particular receptor, the publication reports: How much clinical and demographic metadata was included differed by source and by participant, and the metadata was provided uncurated.

The CDR3 holds 16 amino acids from the cysteine to the phenylalanine. This entry keeps only the CDR3 DNA: 48 bases, framed from base 1. CDR1 and CDR2 were assigned from the germline V gene as ENHRY and SYGVKD. Between the V and J ends, shortened by 1 base and 2 bases respectively, the junction contains 12 bases. Whole blood was collected in K2EDTA tubes by collaborating institutions according to the institutions' own protocols. For TCRbeta analysis, collaborators shipped samples as frozen whole blood, isolated PBMCs, or DNA extracted from either of those sample types. About this clone itself: The antigen this receptor binds is unknown. There are no base qualities to consult, and no much larger clone falls within one base.

The immunoSEQ Assay, a bias-controlled multiplex PCR, was used to amplify TCRbeta CDR3 regions from genomic DNA. As for how the authors treated the data: Nucleated cell counts per sample were estimated from amplification of reference gene primers within the assay. To quantify the absolute abundance of each unique TCRbeta CDR3 rearrangement, sequence reads were collapsed and filtered. Productive Simpson clonality was computed per sample as the square root of Simpson's diversity index over productive rearrangements. TCRdb provides this immuneACCESS table in a form limited to in-frame rearrangements. Some clones are lacking; in checked studies, under half of them reflect an unresolved V gene, and why the rest are absent is not known. The V and J calls and clone size were taken over from that table, and D and trimming were inferred from the DNA. Recorded for this sample are approximately 170,000 clones; under 90% of them occurred a single time. The top ten constitute roughly 1.9% of the sample.

The sample comprised peripheral blood. This TCR came from a woman of 80 years or more with acute or convalescent COVID-19. The rearrangement joined TRBV10-3 to TRBJ2-1, with the identity of the D gene unclear. The CDR3 region: CAISEFTVQPYNEQFF. The DNA sequence is as follows: TGTGCCATCAGTGAGTTTACAGTGCAGCCCTACAATGAGCAGTTCTTC.